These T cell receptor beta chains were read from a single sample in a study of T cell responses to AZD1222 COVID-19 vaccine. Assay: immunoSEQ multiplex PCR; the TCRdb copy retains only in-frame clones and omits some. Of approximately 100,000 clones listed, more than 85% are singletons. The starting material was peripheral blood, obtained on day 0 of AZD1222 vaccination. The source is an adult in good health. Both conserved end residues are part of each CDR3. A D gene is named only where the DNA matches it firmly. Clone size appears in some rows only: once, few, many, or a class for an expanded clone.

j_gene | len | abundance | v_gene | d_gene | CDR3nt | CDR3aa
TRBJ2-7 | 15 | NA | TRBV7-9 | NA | TGTGCCAGCAGCCCACAGGGCCAACTCTCCTACGAGCAGTACTTC | CASSPQGQLSYEQYF
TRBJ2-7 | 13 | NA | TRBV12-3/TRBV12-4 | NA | TGTGCCAGCAGTTTGCGGCAGGCCTACGAGCAGTACTTC | CASSLRQAYEQYF
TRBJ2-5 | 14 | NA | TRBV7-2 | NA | TGTGCCAGCAGCGGACGGATCAGCCAAGAGACCCAGTACTTC | CASSGRISQETQYF
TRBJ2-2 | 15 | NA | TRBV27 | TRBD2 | TGTGCCAGCAGACGCGGACTAGCGGACACCGGGGAGCTGTTTTTT | CASRRGLADTGELFF
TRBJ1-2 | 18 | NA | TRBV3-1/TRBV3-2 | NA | TGTGCCAGCAGCCAAGCAACATGGGGGAGGACGATAGACTATGGCTACACCTTC | CASSQATWGRTIDYGYTF
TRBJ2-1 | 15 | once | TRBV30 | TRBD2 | TGTGCCTGGAGTGTAAATCTAGCGGGAGGGAGTGAGCAGTTCTTC | CAWSVNLAGGSEQFF
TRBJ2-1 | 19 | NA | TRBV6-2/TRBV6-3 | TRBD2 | TGTGCCAGCAGTTACCGCCCTAGGACTAGCGGGGGGCCCTACAATGAGCAGTTCTTC | CASSYRPRTSGGPYNEQFF
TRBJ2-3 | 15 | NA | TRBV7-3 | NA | TGTGCCAGCAGCTTATGGGGTGGGGGCACAGATACGCAGTATTTT | CASSLWGGGTDTQYF
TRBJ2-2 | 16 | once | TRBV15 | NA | TGTGCCACCAGCAGGGCCTCCCTCTCCTACACCGGGGAGCTGTTTTTT | CATSRASLSYTGELFF
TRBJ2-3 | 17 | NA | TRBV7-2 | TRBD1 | TGTGCCAGCAGCTCCCCGATACGGACAGGGCGGAAAGATACGCAGTATTTT | CASSSPIRTGRKDTQYF
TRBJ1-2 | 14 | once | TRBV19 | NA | TGTGCCAGTAGTCCTCGTGGGGATTATAATGGCTACACCTTC | CASSPRGDYNGYTF
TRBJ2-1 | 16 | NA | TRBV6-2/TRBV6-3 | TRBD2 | TGTGCCAGCAGTATGGGACTAGCGGGAGGTCGCAATGAGCAGTTCTTC | CASSMGLAGGRNEQFF
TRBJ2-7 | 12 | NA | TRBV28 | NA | TGTGCCAGCAGTTCCGGATACTACGAGCAGTACTTC | CASSSGYYEQYF
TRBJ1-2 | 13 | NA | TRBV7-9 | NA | TGTGCCAGCAGCTTGAGAGAGAAGGCTGGCTACACCTTC | CASSLREKAGYTF
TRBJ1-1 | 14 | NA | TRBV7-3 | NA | TGTGCCAGCAGACAGACATCCATGAACACTGAAGCTTTCTTT | CASRQTSMNTEAFF
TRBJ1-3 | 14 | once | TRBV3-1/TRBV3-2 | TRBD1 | TGTGCCAGCAGTTTCACAGGGGGCGAAAACACCATATATTTT | CASSFTGGENTIYF